The sequence of this T cell receptor beta chain was determined in a study of T cell repertoires in cytomegalovirus infection. Trimming cost V 2 bases and J 3 bases; bases outside gene matches: 4. Germline-derived CDR1 and CDR2 are SGHTA and FQGNSA. The CDR3 is 16 amino acids. TCRdb ran MiXCR on the reads and lists one entry per CDR3 protein. The table records about 260,000 distinct CDR3 sequences, approximately 14% of them present only once. Many counts were recorded for this clonotype. The source is a human donor in good health (CMV status not recorded). Some clones in this sample may be carry-over from other donors' samples. This rearrangement joins TRBV7-2 to TRBJ2-1; 10 bases are a match to TRBD2. The sequencing sample was made of PBMCs. The CDR3 nucleotides read TGTGCCAGCAGCTTAAGATCTAGCGGGAGCTACAATGAGCAGTTCTTC. Encoded protein: CASSLRSSGSYNEQFF. The full variable domain, completed using reference TRBV7-2 and TRBJ2-1, is GAGVSQSPSNKVTEKGKDVELRCDPISGHTALYWYRQSLGQGLEFLIYFQGNSAPDKSGLPSDRFSAERTGGSVSTLTIQRTQQEDSAVYLCASSLRSSGSYNEQFFGPGTRLTVL.